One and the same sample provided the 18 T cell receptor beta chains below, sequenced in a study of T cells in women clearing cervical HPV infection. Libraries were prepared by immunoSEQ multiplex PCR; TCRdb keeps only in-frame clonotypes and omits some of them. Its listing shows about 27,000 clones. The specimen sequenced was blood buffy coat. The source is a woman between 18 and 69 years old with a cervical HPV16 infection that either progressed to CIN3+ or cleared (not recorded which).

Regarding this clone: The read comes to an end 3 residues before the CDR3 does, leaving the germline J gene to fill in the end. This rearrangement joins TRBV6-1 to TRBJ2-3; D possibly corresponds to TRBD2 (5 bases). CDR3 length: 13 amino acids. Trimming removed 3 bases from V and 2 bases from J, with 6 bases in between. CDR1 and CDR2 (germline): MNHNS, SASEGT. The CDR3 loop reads CASSDGLTDTQYF. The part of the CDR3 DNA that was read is TGTGCCAGCAGTGACGGACTCACAGATACG.

The sequenced part of the CDR3 DNA is TGTGCCAGCTGCTCTAGCGGGAGTGAGACC. Amino acids: CASCSSGSET. The full CDR3 protein reads CASCSSGSETQYF. This chain uses TRBV19 with TRBJ2-5; 10 positions agree with TRBD2. Coverage ceases 3 residues before the CDR3 finishes, and the germline J gene fills in the end. The J segment lost 5 bases and the V segment lost 9 bases, leaving 6 bases of the junction unmatched. The germline V gene encodes CDR1 LNHDA and CDR2 SQIVND (reference sequence). This CDR3 has 13 residues.

CDR3 DNA, as far as it was read: TGTGCCAGCAGTCGCGGCTATCCCTACGAG. It encodes CASSRGYPYE. The entire CDR3 reads CASSRGYPYEQYF. V is TRBV14 and J is TRBJ2-7; no reliable D call. Read coverage stops 3 residues before the CDR3 terminus; the germline J gene supplies the remainder. V dropped 6 bases and J dropped 2 bases, with 11 bases sitting between them. Germline V gene lookup returns CDR1 SGHDN and CDR2 FVKESK. The CDR3 has 13 amino acids.

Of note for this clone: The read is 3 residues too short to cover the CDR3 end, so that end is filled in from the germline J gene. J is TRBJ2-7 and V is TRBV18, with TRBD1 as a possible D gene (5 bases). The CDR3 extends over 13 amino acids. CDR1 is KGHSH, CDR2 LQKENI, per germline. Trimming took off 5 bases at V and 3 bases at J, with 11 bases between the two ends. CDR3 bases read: TGTGCCAGCTCAGCCGACAGAAGCTACGAG. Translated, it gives CASSADRSYE. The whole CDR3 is CASSADRSYEQYF.

The CDR3 here is CAWSVLAGGPRKTQYF. CDR3 bases read: TGTGCCTGGAGTGTACTTGCGGGAGGGCCACGAAAGACC. The chain carries TRBV30 and TRBJ2-5, with 9 bases identical to TRBD2. The CDR3 goes on 3 residues after the read ends, and that part is filled in from the germline J gene. CDR3 length: 16 residues. The trim removed 0 bases at V and 6 bases at J, leaving 11 bases unmatched. In germline, CDR1 is GTSNPN, CDR2 SVGIG (reference sequence). The whole variable domain, remainder taken from reference TRBV30 and TRBJ2-5, is SQTIHQWPATLVQPVGSPLSLECTVEGTSNPNLYWYRQAAGRGLQLLFYSVGIGQISSEVPQNLSASRPQDRQFILSSKKLLLSDSGFYLCAWSVLAGGPRKTQYFGPGTRLLVL.

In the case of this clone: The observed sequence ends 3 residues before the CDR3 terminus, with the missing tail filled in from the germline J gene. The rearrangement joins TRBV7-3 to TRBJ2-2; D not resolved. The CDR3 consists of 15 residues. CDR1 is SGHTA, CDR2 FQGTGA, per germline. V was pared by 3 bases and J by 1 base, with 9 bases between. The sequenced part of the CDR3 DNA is TGTGCCAGCAGCTTTGGCTTCCTGAACACCGGGGAG. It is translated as CASSFGFLNTGE. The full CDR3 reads CASSFGFLNTGELFF.

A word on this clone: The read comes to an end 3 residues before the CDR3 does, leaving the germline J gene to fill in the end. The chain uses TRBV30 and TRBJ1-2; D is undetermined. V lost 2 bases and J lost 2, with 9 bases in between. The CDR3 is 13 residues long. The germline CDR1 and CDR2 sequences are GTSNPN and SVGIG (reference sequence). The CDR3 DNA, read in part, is TGTGCCTGGAGTCCCCGGCGGAACTATGGC. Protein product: CAWSPRRNYG. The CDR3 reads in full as CAWSPRRNYGYTF.

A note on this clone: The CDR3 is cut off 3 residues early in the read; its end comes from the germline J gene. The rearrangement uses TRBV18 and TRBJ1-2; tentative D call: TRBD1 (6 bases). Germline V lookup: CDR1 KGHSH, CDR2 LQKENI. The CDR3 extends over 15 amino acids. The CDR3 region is CASSQGGGPLYDYTF. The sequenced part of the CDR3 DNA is TGTGCCAGCTCGCAAGGGGGAGGTCCCCTTTACGAC.

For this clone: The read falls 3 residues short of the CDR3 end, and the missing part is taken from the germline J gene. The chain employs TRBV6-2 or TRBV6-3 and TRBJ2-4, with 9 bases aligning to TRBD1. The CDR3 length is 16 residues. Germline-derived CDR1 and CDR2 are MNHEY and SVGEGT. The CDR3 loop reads CASSYVVGTGYQPQYF. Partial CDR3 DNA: TGTGCCAGCAGTTACGTGGTCGGGACAGGGTATCAGCCT.

The part of the CDR3 DNA that was read is TGTGCCTGGAACGTCAGGTTCTATGGC. Amino acids: CAWNVRFYG. Given in full, the CDR3 is CAWNVRFYGYTF. This rearrangement joins TRBV30 to TRBJ1-2, with D unresolved. Read coverage stops 3 residues before the CDR3 terminus; the germline J gene supplies the remainder. The CDR3 totals 12 residues. V dropped 4 bases and J dropped 4 bases, with 10 bases sitting between them. Germline-derived CDR1 and CDR2 are GTSNPN and SVGIG (reference sequence).

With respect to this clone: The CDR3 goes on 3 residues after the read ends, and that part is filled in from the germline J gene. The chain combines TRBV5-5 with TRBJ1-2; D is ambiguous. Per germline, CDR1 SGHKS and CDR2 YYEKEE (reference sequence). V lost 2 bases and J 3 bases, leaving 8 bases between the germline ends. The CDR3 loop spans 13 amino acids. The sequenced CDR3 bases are TGTGCCAGCAGCTTTCTTCAGGACTATGGC. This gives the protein CASSFLQDYG. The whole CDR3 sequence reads CASSFLQDYGYTF.

The sequenced part of the CDR3 DNA is TGTGCCTGGAGGGCCGGGACAGGGGGCTCAAGCAATCAGCCG. Residues: CAWRAGTGGSSNQP. From start to end, the CDR3 is CAWRAGTGGSSNQPQYF. The chain joins TRBV30 to TRBJ2-3; 12 bases agree with TRBD1. The read is 3 residues too short to cover the CDR3 end, so that end is filled in from the germline J gene. The CDR3 is 17 amino acids. The germline V gene has CDR1 GTSNPN and CDR2 SVGIG (reference sequence).

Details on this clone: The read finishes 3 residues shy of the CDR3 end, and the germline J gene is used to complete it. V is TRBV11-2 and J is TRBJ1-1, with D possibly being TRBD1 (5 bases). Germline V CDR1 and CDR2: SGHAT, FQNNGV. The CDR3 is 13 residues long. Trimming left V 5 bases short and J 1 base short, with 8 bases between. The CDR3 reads CASSVDRNTEAFF. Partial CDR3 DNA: TGTGCCAGCAGCGTCGACAGGAACACTGAA.

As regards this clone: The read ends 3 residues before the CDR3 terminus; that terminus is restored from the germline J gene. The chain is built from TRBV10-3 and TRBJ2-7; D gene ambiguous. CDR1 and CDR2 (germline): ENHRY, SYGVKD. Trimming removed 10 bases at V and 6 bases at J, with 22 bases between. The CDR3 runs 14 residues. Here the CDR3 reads CATAIWAWPFEQYF. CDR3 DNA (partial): TGTGCCACCGCGATTTGGGCCTGGCCCTTCGAG.

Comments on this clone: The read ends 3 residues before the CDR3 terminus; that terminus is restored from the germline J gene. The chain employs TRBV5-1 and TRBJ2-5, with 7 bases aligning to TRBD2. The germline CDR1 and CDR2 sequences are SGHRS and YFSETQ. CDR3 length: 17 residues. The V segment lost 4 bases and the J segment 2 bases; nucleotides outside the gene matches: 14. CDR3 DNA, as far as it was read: TGCGCCAGCAGCGCCGGTCGCTGGGAGGGGCGGCAAGAGACC. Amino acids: CASSAGRWEGRQET. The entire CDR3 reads CASSAGRWEGRQETQYF.

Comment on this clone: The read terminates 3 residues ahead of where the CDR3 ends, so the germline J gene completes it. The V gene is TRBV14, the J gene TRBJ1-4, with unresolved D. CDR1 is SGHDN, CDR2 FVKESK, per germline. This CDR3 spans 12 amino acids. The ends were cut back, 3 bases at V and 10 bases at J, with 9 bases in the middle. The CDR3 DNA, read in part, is TGTGCCAGCAGCCAGGGCAGGCTAAAA. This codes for CASSQGRLK. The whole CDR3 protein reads CASSQGRLKLFF.

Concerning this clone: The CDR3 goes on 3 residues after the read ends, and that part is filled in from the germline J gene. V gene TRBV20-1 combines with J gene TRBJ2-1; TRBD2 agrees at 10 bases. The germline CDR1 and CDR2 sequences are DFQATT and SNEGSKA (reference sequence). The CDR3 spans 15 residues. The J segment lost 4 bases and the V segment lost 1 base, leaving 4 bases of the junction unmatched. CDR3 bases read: TGCAGTGCTAGAGGGACTAGCGGAGAATACAATGAG. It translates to CSARGTSGEYNE. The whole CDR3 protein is CSARGTSGEYNEQFF.

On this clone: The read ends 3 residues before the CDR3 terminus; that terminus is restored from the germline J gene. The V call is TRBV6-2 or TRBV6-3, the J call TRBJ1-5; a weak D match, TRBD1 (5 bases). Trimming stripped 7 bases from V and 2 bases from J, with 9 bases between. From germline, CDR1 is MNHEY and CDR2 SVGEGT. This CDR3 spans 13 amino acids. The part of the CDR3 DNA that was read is TGTGCCAGCAACGACAGTCGCAATCAGCCC. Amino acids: CASNDSRNQP. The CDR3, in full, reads CASNDSRNQPQHF.